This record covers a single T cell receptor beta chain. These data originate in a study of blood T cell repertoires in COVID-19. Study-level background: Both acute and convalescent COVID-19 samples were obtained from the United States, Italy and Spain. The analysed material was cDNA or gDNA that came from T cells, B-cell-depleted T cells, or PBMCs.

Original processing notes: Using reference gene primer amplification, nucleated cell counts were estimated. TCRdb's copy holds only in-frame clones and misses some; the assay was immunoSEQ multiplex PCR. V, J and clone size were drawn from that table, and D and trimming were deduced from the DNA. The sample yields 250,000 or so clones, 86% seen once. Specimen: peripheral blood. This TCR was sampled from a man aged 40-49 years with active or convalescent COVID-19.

The CDR3 loop reads CANQISSGNTIYF. CDR3 sequence (DNA): TGTGCCAACCAGATAAGCTCTGGAAACACCATATATTTT. The V and J genes are TRBV12-3 or TRBV12-4 and TRBJ1-3; no definite D call. V lost 10 bases and J lost 0, with 10 bases in between. The CDR3 spans 13 residues.